These T cell receptor beta chains were read from a single sample in a study of neurological immune-mediated disorders. TCRdb used MiXCR to reprocess the 5' RACE reads, holding one entry per CDR3 protein. The table includes fewer than 55,000 distinct CDR3 sequences, about 6% detected once. Sequencing was performed on CD4+ T cells from blood. These receptors all stem from a woman in her 40s in good health. Both conserved end residues are part of each CDR3. A D gene is named only where the DNA matches it firmly. Size is stated for part of the rows, as once, few or many counts, or as a class when the clone is expanded.

j_call: TRBJ2-7
clone_size: many
d_call: TRBD1
v_call: TRBV27
cdr3_aa: CASSFAGQGSYEQYF
cdr3_nt: TGTGCCAGCAGTTTTGCGGGACAGGGCTCCTACGAGCAGTACTTC

j_call: TRBJ2-2
clone_size: many
d_call: TRBD2
v_call: TRBV5-1
cdr3_aa: CASNIVAGGTGELFF
cdr3_nt: TGCGCCAGCAACATCGTAGCGGGAGGGACCGGGGAGCTGTTTTTT

j_call: TRBJ2-3
clone_size: many
d_call: -
v_call: TRBV7-9
cdr3_aa: CASSLVRQTTDTQYF
cdr3_nt: TGTGCCAGCAGCTTAGTAAGGCAGACTACAGATACGCAGTATTTT

j_call: TRBJ2-2
clone_size: many
d_call: TRBD1
v_call: TRBV6-5
cdr3_aa: CASSYRGRRTGELFF
cdr3_nt: TGTGCCAGCAGTTACAGGGGGCGTAGGACCGGGGAGCTGTTTTTT

j_call: TRBJ2-1
clone_size: many
d_call: TRBD2
v_call: TRBV11-2
cdr3_aa: CASSLASGAYNEQFF
cdr3_nt: TGTGCCAGCAGCTTAGCTAGCGGAGCCTACAATGAGCAGTTCTTC

j_call: TRBJ2-7
clone_size: -
d_call: -
v_call: TRBV20-1
cdr3_aa: CSARPPRPTEQYF
cdr3_nt: TGCAGTGCTAGACCACCCCGACCCACCGAGCAGTACTTC

j_call: TRBJ2-7
clone_size: many
d_call: TRBD1
v_call: TRBV6-5
cdr3_aa: CASRLGQGAYEQYF
cdr3_nt: TGTGCCAGCAGGCTCGGACAGGGGGCTTACGAGCAGTACTTC

j_call: TRBJ2-1
clone_size: -
d_call: TRBD2
v_call: TRBV28
cdr3_aa: CASSLDNSGRSNEQFF
cdr3_nt: TGTGCCAGCAGTTTAGATAATAGCGGGAGAAGCAATGAGCAGTTCTTC

j_call: TRBJ2-1
clone_size: -
d_call: -
v_call: TRBV11-2
cdr3_aa: CASSVEDFDEQFF
cdr3_nt: TGTGCCAGCAGCGTTGAAGATTTCGATGAGCAGTTCTTC

j_call: TRBJ1-1
clone_size: many
d_call: -
v_call: TRBV7-8
cdr3_aa: CASSLAADLSTMNTEAFF
cdr3_nt: TGTGCCAGCAGCTTAGCCGCGGACCTCTCGACCATGAACACTGAAGCTTTCTTT

j_call: TRBJ2-1
clone_size: many
d_call: -
v_call: TRBV6-6
cdr3_aa: CASSYPWSTGNEQFF
cdr3_nt: TGTGCCAGCAGTTACCCCTGGTCGACGGGCAATGAGCAGTTCTTC

j_call: TRBJ2-1
clone_size: many
d_call: TRBD2
v_call: TRBV7-8
cdr3_aa: CASSLGDGGYNEQFF
cdr3_nt: TGTGCCAGCAGCTTAGGGGACGGGGGGTACAATGAGCAGTTCTTC

j_call: TRBJ2-7
clone_size: many
d_call: TRBD2
v_call: TRBV28
cdr3_aa: CASSGVAGGRWYEQYF
cdr3_nt: TGTGCCAGCAGTGGAGTAGCGGGAGGGCGGTGGTACGAGCAGTACTTC

j_call: TRBJ2-5
clone_size: many
d_call: -
v_call: TRBV12-3/TRBV12-4
cdr3_aa: CASSRNEAAETQYF
cdr3_nt: TGTGCCAGCAGCCGTAATGAGGCCGCTGAGACCCAGTACTTC

j_call: TRBJ2-1
clone_size: many
d_call: -
v_call: TRBV3-1
cdr3_aa: CASSQSGPSYNEQFF
cdr3_nt: TGTGCCAGCAGCCAAAGCGGGCCTTCCTACAATGAGCAGTTCTTC

j_call: TRBJ1-2
clone_size: many
d_call: -
v_call: TRBV15
cdr3_aa: CATSPGAHYGYTF
cdr3_nt: TGTGCCACTTCTCCCGGGGCCCACTATGGCTACACCTTC

j_call: TRBJ1-4
clone_size: many
d_call: -
v_call: TRBV5-5
cdr3_aa: CASSLQGSATNEKLFF
cdr3_nt: TGTGCCAGCAGCTTGCAAGGGTCCGCCACTAATGAAAAACTGTTTTTT

j_call: TRBJ2-1
clone_size: few
d_call: TRBD2
v_call: TRBV6-2/TRBV6-3
cdr3_aa: CASIMAGTSNNEQFF
cdr3_nt: TGTGCCAGCATTATGGCCGGGACTAGCAATAATGAGCAGTTCTTC

j_call: TRBJ2-6
clone_size: many
d_call: -
v_call: TRBV6-5
cdr3_aa: CASNPTGTGANVLTF
cdr3_nt: TGTGCCAGCAACCCAACAGGGACCGGGGCCAACGTCCTGACTTTC

j_call: TRBJ2-5
clone_size: many
d_call: TRBD2
v_call: TRBV4-2
cdr3_aa: CASSPSGRTNQETQYF
cdr3_nt: TGTGCCAGCAGCCCTAGCGGGAGGACAAACCAAGAGACCCAGTACTTC

j_call: TRBJ2-3
clone_size: many
d_call: TRBD2
v_call: TRBV20-1
cdr3_aa: CSARGLGTDTQYF
cdr3_nt: TGCAGTGCTAGGGGACTAGGCACAGATACGCAGTATTTT

j_call: TRBJ1-2
clone_size: many
d_call: TRBD1
v_call: TRBV20-1
cdr3_aa: CSARGADRVYGYTF
cdr3_nt: TGCAGTGCTAGAGGTGCGGACAGGGTCTATGGCTACACCTTC

j_call: TRBJ2-1
clone_size: many
d_call: -
v_call: TRBV20-1
cdr3_aa: CSASRPGATYNEQFF
cdr3_nt: TGCAGTGCTAGTAGGCCAGGGGCCACCTACAATGAGCAGTTCTTC

j_call: TRBJ2-7
clone_size: many
d_call: -
v_call: TRBV2
cdr3_aa: CASSWGPGSYEQYF
cdr3_nt: TGTGCCAGCAGTTGGGGCCCTGGGTCCTACGAGCAGTACTTC

j_call: TRBJ2-1
clone_size: few
d_call: -
v_call: TRBV5-1
cdr3_aa: CATRRGESSYNEQFF
cdr3_nt: TGCGCCACCCGCCGGGGCGAGAGCTCCTACAATGAGCAGTTCTTC

j_call: TRBJ2-3
clone_size: many
d_call: TRBD1
v_call: TRBV10-3
cdr3_aa: CAISDLSRGLPTDTQYF
cdr3_nt: TGTGCCATCAGTGATTTGTCCAGGGGGCTGCCCACAGATACGCAGTATTTT

j_call: TRBJ2-1
clone_size: -
d_call: -
v_call: TRBV10-2
cdr3_aa: CASSAESSYNEQFF
cdr3_nt: TGCGCCAGCAGTGCGGAAAGCTCCTACAATGAGCAGTTCTTC

j_call: TRBJ1-2
clone_size: many
d_call: -
v_call: TRBV28
cdr3_aa: CASSRVGGYTF
cdr3_nt: TGTGCCAGCAGTCGGGTGGGGGGCTACACCTTC

j_call: TRBJ2-5
clone_size: many
d_call: -
v_call: TRBV5-5
cdr3_aa: CASSLAGSKETQYF
cdr3_nt: TGTGCCAGCAGCTTGGCGGGCAGCAAAGAGACCCAGTACTTC

j_call: TRBJ2-7
clone_size: many
d_call: -
v_call: TRBV4-3
cdr3_aa: CASSQGTATYTYEQYF
cdr3_nt: TGCGCCAGCAGCCAAGGTACAGCCACCTATACCTACGAGCAGTACTTC

j_call: TRBJ2-3
clone_size: many
d_call: -
v_call: TRBV20-1
cdr3_aa: CSALDSRFSDTQYF
cdr3_nt: TGCAGTGCTCTCGACAGTAGATTCTCGGATACGCAGTATTTT

j_call: TRBJ2-7
clone_size: many
d_call: TRBD1
v_call: TRBV28
cdr3_aa: CACRDSHYEQYF
cdr3_nt: TGTGCCTGCCGGGACAGCCACTACGAGCAGTACTTC

j_call: TRBJ2-3
clone_size: many
d_call: TRBD2
v_call: TRBV20-1
cdr3_aa: CSARGLAFTDTQYF
cdr3_nt: TGCAGTGCTAGGGGACTAGCGTTCACAGATACGCAGTATTTT

j_call: TRBJ1-1
clone_size: many
d_call: TRBD1
v_call: TRBV28
cdr3_aa: CASSLRQGRPEAFF
cdr3_nt: TGTGCCAGCAGTCTCCGACAGGGCCGTCCTGAAGCTTTCTTT

j_call: TRBJ2-7
clone_size: many
d_call: -
v_call: TRBV7-2
cdr3_aa: CASSRAPGYEQYF
cdr3_nt: TGTGCCAGCAGCCGTGCCCCGGGCTACGAGCAGTACTTC

j_call: TRBJ2-7
clone_size: few
d_call: -
v_call: TRBV19
cdr3_aa: CASSIDRRGGEQYF
cdr3_nt: TGTGCCAGTAGTATAGATCGTCGAGGGGGTGAGCAGTACTTC

j_call: TRBJ2-7
clone_size: many
d_call: TRBD2
v_call: TRBV7-9
cdr3_aa: CASSQGLAGYYEQYF
cdr3_nt: TGTGCCAGCAGCCAGGGACTAGCGGGTTACTACGAGCAGTACTTC

j_call: TRBJ1-3
clone_size: many
d_call: TRBD1
v_call: TRBV7-2
cdr3_aa: CASSRRDSSGNTIYF
cdr3_nt: TGTGCCAGCAGCCGACGGGACAGCTCAGGAAACACCATATATTTT

j_call: TRBJ2-1
clone_size: many
d_call: TRBD2
v_call: TRBV18
cdr3_aa: CASSPRRREPDEQFF
cdr3_nt: TGTGCCAGCTCACCACGGAGGCGGGAGCCCGATGAGCAGTTCTTC

j_call: TRBJ1-1
clone_size: medium-sized
d_call: -
v_call: TRBV29-1
cdr3_aa: CSVEDSDTEAFF
cdr3_nt: TGCAGCGTTGAGGACAGTGACACTGAAGCTTTCTTT

j_call: TRBJ2-1
clone_size: many
d_call: -
v_call: TRBV24-1
cdr3_aa: CATSDTSVAINEQFF
cdr3_nt: TGTGCCACCAGTGATACCTCGGTTGCAATCAATGAGCAGTTCTTC

j_call: TRBJ2-1
clone_size: many
d_call: -
v_call: TRBV12-3/TRBV12-4
cdr3_aa: CASSNSGDGGVEQFF
cdr3_nt: TGTGCCAGCAGTAACTCAGGGGATGGCGGGGTTGAGCAGTTCTTC

j_call: TRBJ2-1
clone_size: few
d_call: TRBD2
v_call: TRBV14
cdr3_aa: CASSQLSGSRGEQFF
cdr3_nt: TGTGCCAGCAGCCAACTGAGCGGGAGTCGCGGTGAGCAGTTCTTC

j_call: TRBJ2-1
clone_size: many
d_call: TRBD1
v_call: TRBV25-1
cdr3_aa: CASATMGQGIDEQFF
cdr3_nt: TGTGCCAGCGCAACTATGGGACAGGGAATCGATGAGCAGTTCTTC

j_call: TRBJ2-3
clone_size: many
d_call: -
v_call: TRBV20-1
cdr3_aa: CSASGRDTDTQYF
cdr3_nt: TGCAGTGCTAGTGGACGAGACACAGATACGCAGTATTTT

j_call: TRBJ2-5
clone_size: many
d_call: -
v_call: TRBV27
cdr3_aa: CAGQASRTQETQYF
cdr3_nt: TGTGCCGGCCAAGCATCGAGGACACAAGAGACCCAGTACTTC

j_call: TRBJ2-1
clone_size: many
d_call: TRBD2
v_call: TRBV5-1
cdr3_aa: CASSLDPSGAGEQFF
cdr3_nt: TGCGCCAGCAGCTTGGATCCTAGCGGGGCAGGGGAGCAGTTCTTC

j_call: TRBJ2-3
clone_size: many
d_call: TRBD2
v_call: TRBV20-1
cdr3_aa: CSARDPWAGGQDTQYF
cdr3_nt: TGCAGTGCTAGAGATCCTTGGGCGGGAGGACAAGATACGCAGTATTTT

j_call: TRBJ1-4
clone_size: many
d_call: -
v_call: TRBV7-2
cdr3_aa: CASSLARDNEKLFF
cdr3_nt: TGTGCCAGCAGCTTGGCACGGGATAATGAAAAACTGTTTTTT

j_call: TRBJ1-6
clone_size: many
d_call: TRBD1
v_call: TRBV20-1
cdr3_aa: CSARGSGQDNSPLHF
cdr3_nt: TGCAGTGCTAGGGGTTCTGGACAGGATAATTCACCCCTCCACTTT

j_call: TRBJ2-7
clone_size: many
d_call: -
v_call: TRBV29-1
cdr3_aa: CSATGTAPYEQYF
cdr3_nt: TGCAGCGCTACCGGGACCGCTCCTTACGAGCAGTACTTC

j_call: TRBJ2-3
clone_size: many
d_call: -
v_call: TRBV28
cdr3_aa: CASSSENTQYF
cdr3_nt: TGTGCCAGCAGCTCGGAGAATACGCAGTATTTT

j_call: TRBJ2-3
clone_size: many
d_call: TRBD2
v_call: TRBV6-6
cdr3_aa: CASSYPPGRAGVTDTQYF
cdr3_nt: TGTGCCAGCAGTTATCCCCCCGGTCGAGCGGGAGTTACAGATACGCAGTATTTT

j_call: TRBJ1-2
clone_size: few
d_call: -
v_call: TRBV30
cdr3_aa: CAAGGGYGYTF
cdr3_nt: TGTGCCGCAGGTGGGGGGTATGGCTACACCTTC

j_call: TRBJ2-1
clone_size: many
d_call: -
v_call: TRBV24-1
cdr3_aa: CATSPLGSEQFF
cdr3_nt: TGTGCCACCAGCCCACTAGGAAGTGAGCAGTTCTTC

j_call: TRBJ2-5
clone_size: many
d_call: -
v_call: TRBV6-7
cdr3_aa: CASIHQNRDQETQYF
cdr3_nt: TGTGCCAGCATCCACCAGAACAGGGACCAAGAGACCCAGTACTTC

j_call: TRBJ1-1
clone_size: many
d_call: -
v_call: TRBV28
cdr3_aa: CASSFYREYGRANTEAFF
cdr3_nt: TGTGCCAGCAGTTTCTATCGGGAATATGGCAGGGCGAACACTGAAGCTTTCTTT